There are a few counts of the clone carrying this T cell receptor (beta chain). The CDR3 loop spans 15 amino acids. CDR1 and CDR2 (germline): DFQATT, SNEGSKA (reference sequence). V lost 3 bases and J lost 0, with 9 bases in between. The amount of total RNA extracted per sample was at least 5.5 micrograms. Together with a sample-barcoded 5' primer, a J-beta primer mix was included in a second PCR lasting about 6 to 11 cycles. MiXCR, run by TCRdb on the 5' RACE reads, gives a single entry per CDR3 protein. The data show over 1,200,000 distinct CDR3 sequences, roughly 64% seen once. These data belong to a study of blood T cells in healthy people across ages. About the research overall: Template switching retrieved approximately one barcoded beta molecule for each two T cells.

This receptor was obtained from a man between 18 and 29 years old in good health. The chain is built from TRBV20-1 and TRBJ2-6, with D uncertain. Sequencing was performed on blood. CDR3 loop: CSASRDNSGANVLTF. The CDR3 nucleotides read TGCAGTGCTAGTCGTGACAACTCTGGGGCCAACGTCCTGACTTTC.